This T cell receptor beta chain was profiled in a study of control samples from healthy donors and cancer patients. Clones were read by immunoSEQ multiplex PCR, and TCRdb kept only the in-frame ones, dropping some. The sample contains around 110,000 clones, 88% of which appear only once. Trimming removed 4 bases from V and 4 bases from J, with 8 bases in between. Germline-derived CDR1 and CDR2 are MNHEY and SVGEGT. This CDR3 is 12 amino acids long. The J gene is TRBJ2-7, the V gene TRBV6-2 or TRBV6-3, with D hard to call. This sequence originates from a woman in her 70s in good health. What was sequenced was blood. CDR3 DNA sequence: TGTGCCAGCAGTTCTCAGACTTACGAGCAGTACTTC. Residues: CASSSQTYEQYF.